What follows are 9 T cell receptor beta chains derived from one specimen sequenced in a study of early T cells in non-severe SARS-CoV-2 infection. TCRdb redid the calling of the 5' RACE reads with MiXCR, one entry per CDR3 protein. The data show over 80,000 distinct CDR3 sequences, 11% to 15% seen once. What was sequenced was whole blood. All receptors derive from an adult who was a healthcare worker with PCR-confirmed SARS-CoV-2 infection or an uninfected control (not recorded which).

This clonotype was seen repeatedly, ten times or more. V gene TRBV7-9 combines with J gene TRBJ2-6; weak D call: TRBD2 (6 bases). CDR1 and CDR2 from the germline V gene are SEHNR and FQNEAQ (reference sequence). The CDR3 contains 18 residues. The V and J ends lost 1 base and 1 base respectively, with 14 bases between them. The CDR3 loop reads CASSLVQEGMSGANVLTF. In DNA, the CDR3 is TGTGCCAGCAGCTTAGTACAGGAGGGAATGTCTGGGGCCAACGTCCTGACTTTC.

The chain recombines TRBV9 with TRBJ2-7; D unresolved. The CDR3 has 13 residues. The V end was cut by 0 bases, the J end by 4 bases, with 8 bases between. Germline lookup yields CDR1 SGDLS and CDR2 YYNGEE. CDR3 coding DNA: TGTGCCAGCAGCGTAGAACATGGGTACGAGCAGTACTTC. Translation gives CASSVEHGYEQYF.

The CDR3 reads CASSYRDPQAYNSPLHF. The DNA of the CDR3 is TGTGCCAGCAGCTACCGGGACCCACAGGCCTATAATTCACCCCTCCACTTT. The gene calls are TRBV7-8 and TRBJ1-6, with D possibly matching TRBD1 (5 bases). The germline V gene has CDR1 SGHVS and CDR2 FQNEAQ. The length of the CDR3 is 17 residues. Trimming shortened V by 4 bases and J by 2 bases, and 15 bases separated the two germline ends.

This clonotype was counted ten times or more. An end of the junction differs from the germline gene, which may be a read error. The chain recombines TRBV28 with TRBJ1-1, with TRBD1 matching over 7 bases. The CDR3 covers 14 residues. CDR1 and CDR2 (germline): MDHEN, SYDVKM. CDR3 bases: TGTGCCAGCAGCTTATACGACAGGGAAAAGAAAGCTTTCTTT. It is translated as CASSLYDREKKAFF.

This clonotype was observed a few times. V is TRBV19 and J is TRBJ1-5, with D hard to call. V was clipped by 6 bases and J by 6 bases, with 15 bases between them. Per germline, CDR1 LNHDA and CDR2 SQIVND (reference sequence). CDR3 size: 14 residues. The CDR3 DNA reads TGTGCCAGTAGCAAGGCAGGCCCATCTCAGCCCCAGCATTTT. Translating it yields CASSKAGPSQPQHF. Variable domain in full (rest from reference TRBV19 and TRBJ1-5): DGGITQSPKYLFRKEGQNVTLSCEQNLNHDAMYWYRQDPGQGLRLIYYSQIVNDFQKGDIAEGYSVSREKKESFPLTVTSAQKNPTAFYLCASSKAGPSQPQHFGDGTRLSIL.

The V and J genes are TRBV9 and TRBJ2-3, with 9 bases that match TRBD2. Trimming at V came to 0 bases and at J to 1 base, leaving 6 bases not matched to a gene. The CDR3 runs 17 residues. Germline V lookup: CDR1 SGDLS, CDR2 YYNGEE. The CDR3 nucleotides are TGTGCCAGCAGCGTAGCCGCCTCTAGCGGGGGCACAGATACGCAGTATTTT. Protein: CASSVAASSGGTDTQYF.

Regarding this clonotype: Being one base from a much bigger clone, this may be a read error. The chain couples TRBV4-2 to TRBJ2-1, with 7 bases that match TRBD2. The germline V gene encodes CDR1 LGHNA and CDR2 YNFKEQ. The CDR3 spans 16 residues. The CDR3: CASSQDGGSSFNEQFF. The CDR3 DNA sequence: TGTGCCAGCAGCCAAGACGGGGGGAGCTCCTTCAATGAGCAGTTCTTC.

CDR3 nucleotides: TGTGCCAGCAGCCCACAGGGGGAAGGGGGAAACACCATATATTTT. This sequence encodes CASSPQGEGGNTIYF. The chain links TRBV13 to TRBJ1-3; 8 bases match TRBD1. This CDR3 contains 15 residues. Per the germline V gene, CDR1 is PRHDT and CDR2 is FYEKMQ (reference sequence). V dropped 5 bases and J dropped 4; count of bases not matched to a gene: 7.

Comments on this clonotype: Germline and junction disagree at one end, which may indicate a read error. The V gene is TRBV7-2, the J gene TRBJ1-2, with 7 bases lining up with TRBD1. The germline V gene has CDR1 SGHTA and CDR2 FQGNSA. This CDR3 is 17 amino acids long. CDR3 DNA sequence: TGTGCCAGCAGCTTAGCGGGACAGCTAATAGCTAACTTTGGCTACACCTTC. Translation: CASSLAGQLIANFGYTF. The full variable domain, with the rest looked up from reference TRBV7-2 and TRBJ1-2, is GAGVSQSPSNKVTEKGKDVELRCDPISGHTALYWYRQSLGQGLEFLIYFQGNSAPDKSGLPSDRFSAERTGGSVSTLTIQRTQQEDSAVYLCASSLAGQLIANFGYTFGSGTRLTVV.